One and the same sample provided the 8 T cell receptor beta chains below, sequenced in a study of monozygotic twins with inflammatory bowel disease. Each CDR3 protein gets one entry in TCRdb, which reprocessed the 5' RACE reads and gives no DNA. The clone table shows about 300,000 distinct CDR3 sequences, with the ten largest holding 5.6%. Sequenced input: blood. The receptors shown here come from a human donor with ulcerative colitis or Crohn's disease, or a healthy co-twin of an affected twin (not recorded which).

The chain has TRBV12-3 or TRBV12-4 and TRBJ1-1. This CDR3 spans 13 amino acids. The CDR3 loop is CASSAIETTEAFF.

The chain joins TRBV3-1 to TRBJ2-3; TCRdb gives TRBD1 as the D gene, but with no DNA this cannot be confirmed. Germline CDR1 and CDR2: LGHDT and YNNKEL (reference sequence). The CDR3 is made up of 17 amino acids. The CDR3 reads CASSQEIRQGAQDTQYF.

The CDR3 loop is CASSWTGITEKLFF. The chain combines TRBV6-2 or TRBV6-3 with TRBJ1-4; no DNA is available, so the TRBD1 call from TCRdb remains unchecked. The CDR3 covers 14 residues. The germline gives CDR1 MNHEY, CDR2 SVGEGT.

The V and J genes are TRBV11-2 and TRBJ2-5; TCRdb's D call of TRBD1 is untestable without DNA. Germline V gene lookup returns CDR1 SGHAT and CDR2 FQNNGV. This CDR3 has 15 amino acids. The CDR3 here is CASSFRGQGAETQYF.

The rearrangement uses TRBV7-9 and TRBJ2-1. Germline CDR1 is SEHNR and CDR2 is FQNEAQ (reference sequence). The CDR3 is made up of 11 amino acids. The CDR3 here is CASSFVYEQFF.

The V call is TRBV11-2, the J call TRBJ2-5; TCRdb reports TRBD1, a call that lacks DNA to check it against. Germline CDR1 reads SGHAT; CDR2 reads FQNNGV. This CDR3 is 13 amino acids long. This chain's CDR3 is CASSLSGYETQYF.

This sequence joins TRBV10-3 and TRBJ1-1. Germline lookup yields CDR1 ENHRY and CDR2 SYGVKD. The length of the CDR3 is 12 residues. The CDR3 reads CAIKQGDGEAFF.

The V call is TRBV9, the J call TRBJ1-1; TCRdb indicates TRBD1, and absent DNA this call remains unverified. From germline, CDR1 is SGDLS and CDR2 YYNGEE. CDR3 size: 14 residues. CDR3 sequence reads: CASSVGPPIGEAFF.